Below, 29 T cell receptor beta chains from the same sample are listed, as sequenced in a study of cytomegalovirus exposure and HLA in healthy donors. The study ran its PCR with 60 Vbeta and 13 Jbeta primers. Libraries were prepared by immunoSEQ multiplex PCR; TCRdb keeps only in-frame clonotypes and omits some of them. Its table lists around 65,000 clones. Sequencing used PBMCs. These receptors all come from a young man in good health and CMV-seropositive.

This sequence joins TRBV6-6 and TRBJ1-1; 8 positions agree with TRBD1. Germline values: CDR1 MNHNY, CDR2 SVGAGI (reference sequence). This CDR3 comprises 15 residues. After removal of 2 bases from V and 4 bases from J, the junction contained 6 bases not matched to a gene. The CDR3 DNA reads TGTGCCAGCAGTTACGGGCCGGGACAGGCCACTGAAGCTTTCTTT. Translated, it gives CASSYGPGQATEAFF.

This sequence joins TRBV7-6 and TRBJ1-1; D not certain. The CDR3 loop spans 14 amino acids. From germline, CDR1 is SGHVS and CDR2 FNYEAQ. V lost 0 bases and J 3 bases, leaving 8 bases between the germline ends. The DNA for the CDR3 is TGTGCCAGCAGCTTAGCGCCAGCGGACACTGAAGCTTTCTTT. It encodes CASSLAPADTEAFF.

V is TRBV6-1 and J is TRBJ2-5; 7 positions match TRBD1. With 7 bases clipped from V and 2 bases from J, the junction kept 7 bases outside the gene matches. Germline V gene sequence: CDR1 MNHNS, CDR2 SASEGT. The CDR3 consists of 14 residues. CDR3 sequence: CASTLPDRQETQYF. CDR3 DNA sequence: TGTGCCAGCACCCTACCGGACAGGCAAGAGACCCAGTACTTC.

The V and J genes are TRBV6-1 and TRBJ1-1; D may be TRBD1 (5 bases). Germline values: CDR1 MNHNS, CDR2 SASEGT. There are 13 residues in the CDR3. In DNA, the CDR3 is TGTGGGACGGGGGAGAGTGGGAACACTGAAGCTTTCTTT. As protein: CGTGESGNTEAFF.

V is TRBV14 and J is TRBJ2-7, with TRBD1 matching over 8 bases. The CDR3 has 15 residues. The V and J ends lost 4 bases and 3 bases, in that order; junction bases with no gene match: 8. Germline CDR1 and CDR2: SGHDN and FVKESK. The CDR3 DNA sequence: TGTGCCAGCAGCCTGAGGGTGGACAGGGACTACGAGCAGTACTTC. As protein: CASSLRVDRDYEQYF.

The chain uses TRBV6-1 and TRBJ2-7, with D maybe TRBD2 (6 bases). The CDR3 consists of 14 residues. V dropped 8 bases and J dropped 2 bases, with 16 bases sitting between them. Looked up from germline, CDR1 is MNHNS and CDR2 is SASEGT. CDR3 sequence reads: CASDSTWGAYEQYF. The CDR3 DNA reads TGTGCCAGCGATTCTACGTGGGGGGCCTACGAGCAGTACTTC.

The DNA for the CDR3 is TGTGCCAGCAGTTACTCTGAGAGGGAGCTGTTTTTT. Its protein is CASSYSERELFF. The J gene is TRBJ2-2, the V gene TRBV6-5; no reliable D call. The CDR3 extends over 12 amino acids. V lost 0 bases and J 9 bases, leaving 5 bases between the germline ends. Germline loops: CDR1 MNHEY, CDR2 SVGAGI.

CDR3 residues: CASSMQGESYEQYF. CDR3 sequence (DNA): TGTGCCAGTAGTATGCAGGGGGAGTCCTACGAGCAGTACTTC. The chain employs TRBV19 and TRBJ2-7, with 7 bases aligning to TRBD1. Germline CDR1 is LNHDA and CDR2 is SQIVND (reference sequence). This CDR3 spans 14 amino acids. J lost 1 base, V lost 3 bases, and 3 bases had no gene match. Full variable domain (outside the CDR3, taken from reference TRBV19 and TRBJ2-7): DGGITQSPKYLFRKEGQNVTLSCEQNLNHDAMYWYRQDPGQGLRLIYYSQIVNDFQKGDIAEGYSVSREKKESFPLTVTSAQKNPTAFYLCASSMQGESYEQYFGPGTRLTVT.

This chain connects TRBV6-1 to TRBJ2-1; tentative D call: TRBD1 (7 bases). The V end lost 6 bases, the J end lost 4 bases, and 16 bases lay between the germline ends. The CDR3 runs 15 residues. Germline CDR1 reads MNHNS; CDR2 reads SASEGT. This CDR3 is CASSHDRDSYNEQFF. The CDR3 DNA reads TGTGCCAGCAGCCACGACAGGGACTCTTACAATGAGCAGTTCTTC.

V usage is TRBV28 and J usage is TRBJ1-4; TRBD1 agrees at 8 bases. The CDR3 sequence is 12 residues long. With 10 bases clipped from V and 8 bases from J, the junction kept 6 bases outside the gene matches. Germline assignment: CDR1 MDHEN and CDR2 SYDVKM. The CDR3 here is CATNRQGEKLFF. The CDR3 coding sequence is TGTGCCACCAATAGACAGGGGGAAAAACTGTTTTTT.

The chain links TRBV19 to TRBJ2-7; 13 bases line up with TRBD2. V trimming: 3 bases; J trimming: 5 bases; junction bases outside the gene matches: 7. Germline lookup yields CDR1 LNHDA and CDR2 SQIVND (reference sequence). There are 16 residues in the CDR3. CDR3 DNA: TGTGCCAGTAGTATCTTCCCACTAGCGGGAGGGAACGAGCAGTACTTC. Its translation is CASSIFPLAGGNEQYF.

The J gene is TRBJ2-7, the V gene TRBV6-6, with D possibly matching TRBD1 (6 bases). The germline V gene encodes CDR1 MNHNY and CDR2 SVGAGI (reference sequence). The CDR3 runs to 14 residues. V was shortened by 6 bases and J by 0 bases, with 12 bases between the two germline ends. Here the CDR3 DNA reads TGTGCCAGCAGAAGACAGGAGACCTCCTACGAGCAGTACTTC. It specifies CASRRQETSYEQYF.

The chain uses TRBV7-6 and TRBJ2-2; 10 nucleotides align to TRBD2. Per the germline V gene, CDR1 is SGHVS and CDR2 is FNYEAQ. The CDR3 is made up of 15 amino acids. The V and J ends lost 4 bases and 8 bases, in that order; junction bases with no gene match: 7. The CDR3 nucleotides read TGTGCCAGCAGCTCCGGCGCTAGCGGGAGAGGGGAGCTGTTTTTT. This encodes CASSSGASGRGELFF.

The J gene is TRBJ2-3, the V gene TRBV30; 13 bases are shared with TRBD2. From germline, CDR1 is GTSNPN and CDR2 SVGIG (reference sequence). Germline trimming cut 7 bases from V and 2 bases from J; bases unmatched to any gene: 6. CDR3 length equals 15 residues. CDR3 protein: CAFRGTSGNTDTQYF. CDR3 in DNA: TGTGCCTTTAGAGGGACTAGCGGGAACACAGATACGCAGTATTTT. The entire variable domain, with the rest obtained from reference TRBV30 and TRBJ2-3, is as follows: SQTIHQWPATLVQPVGSPLSLECTVEGTSNPNLYWYRQAAGRGLQLLFYSVGIGQISSEVPQNLSASRPQDRQFILSSKKLLLSDSGFYLCAFRGTSGNTDTQYFGPGTRLTVL.

The V gene is TRBV7-6, the J gene TRBJ1-5, with unresolved D. Trimming cost V 5 bases and J 0 bases, with 8 bases left between them. Germline V gene sequence: CDR1 SGHVS, CDR2 FNYEAQ. This CDR3 has 14 amino acids. The CDR3 DNA follows: TGTGCCAGCAGCCGGGAAAGTAGCAATCAGCCCCAGCATTTT. Protein sequence: CASSRESSNQPQHF.

The chain is built from TRBV5-5 and TRBJ2-1, with D possibly matching TRBD2 (5 bases). Germline CDR1 is SGHKS and CDR2 is YYEKEE (reference sequence). Trimming pared 2 bases from V and 8 bases from J, leaving 14 bases between. This CDR3 region has 14 residues. CDR3 region: CASSFKGVDDEQFF. The CDR3 DNA follows: TGTGCCAGCAGCTTCAAGGGAGTTGACGATGAGCAGTTCTTC.

This chain joins TRBV6-1 and TRBJ1-2; D not certain. The CDR3 contains 15 residues. The V gene lost 6 bases and the J gene lost 2 bases, with 16 bases spanning the gap. Germline loops: CDR1 MNHNS, CDR2 SASEGT. CDR3 in amino acids: CASSLRRDWNYGYTF. The CDR3 coding sequence is TGTGCCAGCAGCTTAAGGAGGGATTGGAACTATGGCTACACCTTC.

The V gene is TRBV4-1, the J gene TRBJ2-3; possible D gene TRBD2, 5 bases. V was pared by 4 bases and J by 4 bases, with 12 bases between. Germline assignment: CDR1 MGHRA and CDR2 YSYEKL. CDR3 length: 14 amino acids. The CDR3 DNA follows: TGCGCCAGCAGCCCCTGGAGCGGATCAGATACGCAGTATTTT. It specifies CASSPWSGSDTQYF.

V gene TRBV27 combines with J gene TRBJ2-5, with D uncertain. The CDR3 covers 13 residues. Trimming cost V 5 bases and J 7 bases, with 14 bases left between them. Germline CDR1 and CDR2: MNHEY and SMNVEV (reference sequence). CDR3 in DNA: TGTGCCAGCAGTATGGAGCATCCGAGGACCCAGTACTTC. It specifies CASSMEHPRTQYF.

The V call is TRBV10-3, the J call TRBJ1-4; D is undetermined. CDR1 ENHRY and CDR2 SYGVKD come from the germline V gene. CDR3 length equals 13 residues. The V and J ends lost 6 bases and 1 base respectively, with 6 bases between them. The CDR3 nucleotides are TGTGCCATCAGCGCAGAAACTAATGAAAAACTGTTTTTT. Protein: CAISAETNEKLFF.

The genes are TRBV7-8 and TRBJ2-7, with D uncertain. The CDR3 is 18 residues long. V was shortened by 3 bases and J by 6 bases, with 27 bases between the two germline ends. Germline loops: CDR1 SGHVS, CDR2 FQNEAQ. Here the CDR3 DNA reads TGTGCCAGCAGCTTTTCCCCCCCGGGTGTGACGGTGTTGAGCGAGCAGTACTTC. As protein: CASSFSPPGVTVLSEQYF.

J is TRBJ2-7 and V is TRBV5-1; 10 bases agree with TRBD2. Per germline, CDR1 SGHRS and CDR2 YFSETQ. CDR3 length: 15 amino acids. The trim removed 4 bases at V and 2 bases at J, leaving 6 bases unmatched. CDR3 sequence reads: CASSPGLATTYEQYF. The CDR3 nucleotides are TGCGCCAGCAGCCCGGGACTAGCGACTACCTACGAGCAGTACTTC. The full variable domain, its missing parts supplied by reference TRBV5-1 and TRBJ2-7, is KAGVTQTPRYLIKTRGQQVTLSCSPISGHRSVSWYQQTPGQGLQFLFEYFSETQRNKGNFPGRFSGRQFSNSRSEMNVSTLELGDSALYLCASSPGLATTYEQYFGPGTRLTVT.

Comments on this clone: At one boundary the junction diverges from the germline segment, which might be a read error. The chain is built from TRBV5-4 and TRBJ2-1, with D possibly being TRBD2 (5 bases). This CDR3 has 16 residues. The germline V gene encodes CDR1 SGHNT and CDR2 YYREEE (reference sequence). CDR3: CASSLQRAASDNEQFF. The CDR3 nucleotides are TGTGCCAGCAGCTTGCAAAGAGCGGCCTCCGACAATGAGCAGTTCTTC.

The J gene is TRBJ2-7, the V gene TRBV5-6; no firm D call. The CDR3 contains 15 residues. V was cut by 0 bases and J by 2 bases, with 12 bases left in between. In germline, CDR1 is SGHDT, CDR2 YYEEEE. CDR3 sequence reads: CASSLGQAPTYEQYF. The CDR3 bases are TGTGCCAGCAGCTTGGGGCAGGCTCCCACCTACGAGCAGTACTTC.

V is TRBV11-3 and J is TRBJ2-3; weak D call: TRBD2 (5 bases). Germline V gene data show CDR1 as SGHNT and CDR2 as YENEEA. This CDR3 is built from 16 residues. V was cut by 1 base and J by 1 base, with 12 bases left in between. CDR3 nucleotides: TGTGCCAGCAGCTTAGTAAGAGGGTTCGGCACAGATACGCAGTATTTT. This encodes CASSLVRGFGTDTQYF.

The V gene is TRBV11-2, the J gene TRBJ2-7, with 12 nucleotides matching TRBD1. Germline V gene data show CDR1 as SGHAT and CDR2 as FQNNGV. This CDR3 is 15 amino acids long. V dropped 6 bases and J dropped 3; count of bases not matched to a gene: 6. CDR3 residues: CASSSGTGGLYEQYF. CDR3 nucleotides: TGTGCCAGCAGTTCTGGGACAGGGGGCCTCTACGAGCAGTACTTC. The full variable domain, its missing parts supplied by reference TRBV11-2 and TRBJ2-7, is EAGVAQSPRYKIIEKRQSVAFWCNPISGHATLYWYQQILGQGPKLLIQFQNNGVVDDSQLPKDRFSAERLKGVDSTLKIQPAKLEDSAVYLCASSSGTGGLYEQYFGPGTRLTVT.

The rearrangement uses TRBV5-1 and TRBJ1-6; a possible D gene is TRBD1 (5 bases). Trimming took 7 bases from V and 2 from J, leaving 13 bases between them. The CDR3 is made up of 15 amino acids. Germline lookup yields CDR1 SGHRS and CDR2 YFSETQ. This chain's CDR3 is CASGVGRAYNSPLHF. The CDR3 DNA sequence: TGCGCCAGCGGAGTAGGCAGGGCCTATAATTCACCCCTCCACTTT.

This chain uses TRBV30 with TRBJ2-7, with D possibly matching TRBD2 (5 bases). Germline assignment: CDR1 GTSNPN and CDR2 SVGIG (reference sequence). The CDR3 is 11 amino acids. With 4 bases removed from V and 7 bases from J, the gap between germline ends came to 11 bases. CDR3 in amino acids: CAWTDQREQYF. CDR3 sequence (DNA): TGTGCCTGGACCGACCAGCGGGAGCAGTACTTC.

The chain employs TRBV25-1 and TRBJ1-1; 9 nucleotides agree with TRBD1. The CDR3 is 14 amino acids. Per the germline V gene, CDR1 is MGHDK and CDR2 is SYGVNS. V gave up 5 bases and J gave up 7 bases; unmatched junction bases: 8. DNA of the CDR3: TGTGCCAGCAGTCGTTCCGGGACAGGGCTTGAAGCTTTCTTT. Amino acids: CASSRSGTGLEAFF.